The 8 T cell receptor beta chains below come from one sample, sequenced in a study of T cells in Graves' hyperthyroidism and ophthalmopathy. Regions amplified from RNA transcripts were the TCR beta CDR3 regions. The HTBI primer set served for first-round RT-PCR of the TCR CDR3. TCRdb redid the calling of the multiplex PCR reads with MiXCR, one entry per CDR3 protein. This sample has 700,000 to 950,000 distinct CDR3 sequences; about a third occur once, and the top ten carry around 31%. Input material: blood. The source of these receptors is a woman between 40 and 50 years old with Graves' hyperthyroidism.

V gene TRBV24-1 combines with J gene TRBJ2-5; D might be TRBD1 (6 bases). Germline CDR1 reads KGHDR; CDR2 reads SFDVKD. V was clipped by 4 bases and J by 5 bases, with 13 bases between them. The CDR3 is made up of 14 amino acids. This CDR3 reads CATSETGLVETQYF. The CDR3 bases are TGTGCCACCAGTGAGACAGGTCTTGTGGAGACCCAGTACTTC.

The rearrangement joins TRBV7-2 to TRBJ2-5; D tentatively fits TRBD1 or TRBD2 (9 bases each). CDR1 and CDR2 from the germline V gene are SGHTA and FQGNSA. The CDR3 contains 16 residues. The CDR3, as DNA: TGTGCGTCGGGGAACAGGGGGCTAGCGGGGAAAGAGACCCAGTACTTC. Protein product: CASGNRGLAGKETQYF.

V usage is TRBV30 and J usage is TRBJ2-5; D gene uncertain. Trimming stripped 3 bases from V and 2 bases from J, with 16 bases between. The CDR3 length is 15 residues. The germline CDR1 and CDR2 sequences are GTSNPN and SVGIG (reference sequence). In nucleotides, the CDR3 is TGTGCCTGGAGGCCGGGTCAGTTGATGCAAGAGACCCAGTACTTC. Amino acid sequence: CAWRPGQLMQETQYF.

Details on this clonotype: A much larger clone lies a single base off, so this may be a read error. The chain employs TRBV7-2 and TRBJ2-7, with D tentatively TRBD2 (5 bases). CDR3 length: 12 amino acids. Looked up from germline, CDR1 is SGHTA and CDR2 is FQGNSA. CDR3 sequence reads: CASSPPGYERYF. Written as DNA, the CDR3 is TGTGCCAGCAGCCCCCCGGGGTACGAGCGGTACTTC.

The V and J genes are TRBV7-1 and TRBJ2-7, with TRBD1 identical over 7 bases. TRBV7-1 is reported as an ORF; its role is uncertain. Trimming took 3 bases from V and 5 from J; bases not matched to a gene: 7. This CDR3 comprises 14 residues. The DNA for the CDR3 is TGTGCCAGCAGCTCCCAGGGGGTTAGGAACGAGCAGTACTTC. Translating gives CASSSQGVRNEQYF.

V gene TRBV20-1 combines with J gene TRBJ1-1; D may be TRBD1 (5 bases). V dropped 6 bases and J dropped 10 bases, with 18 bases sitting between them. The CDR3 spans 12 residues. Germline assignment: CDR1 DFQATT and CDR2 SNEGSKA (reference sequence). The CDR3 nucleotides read TGCAGTGCCAGCGGACACCCTGAGGGAGCTTTCTTT. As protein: CSASGHPEGAFF.

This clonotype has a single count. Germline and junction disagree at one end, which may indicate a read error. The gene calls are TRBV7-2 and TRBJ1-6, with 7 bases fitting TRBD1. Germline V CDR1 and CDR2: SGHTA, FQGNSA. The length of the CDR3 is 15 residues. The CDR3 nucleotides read TGCGCCAGCAGCACGAGGGCAGGGGGGCCTTCACCCCTCCACTTT. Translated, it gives CASSTRAGGPSPLHF.

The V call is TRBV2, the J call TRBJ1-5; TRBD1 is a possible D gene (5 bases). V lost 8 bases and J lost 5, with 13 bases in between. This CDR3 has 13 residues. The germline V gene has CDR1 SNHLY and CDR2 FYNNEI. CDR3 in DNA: TGTGCCAGCGGAGGGACGGAGGATCAGCCCCAGCATTTT. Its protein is CASGGTEDQPQHF. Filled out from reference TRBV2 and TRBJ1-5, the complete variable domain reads EPEVTQTPSHQVTQMGQEVILRCVPISNHLYFYWYRQILGQKVEFLVSFYNNEISEKSEIFDDQFSVERPDGSNFTLKIRSTKLEDSAMYFCASGGTEDQPQHFGDGTRLSIL.